What follows are 29 T cell receptor beta chains derived from one specimen sequenced in a study of blood T cell repertoires in COVID-19. Repertoires were generated with immunoSEQ multiplex PCR, while TCRdb's copy carries only in-frame clones and drops some. This table has around 280,000 clones, approximately 86% appearing once. Sequenced sample: peripheral blood. These receptors all stem from a woman aged 45-60 years with active or convalescent COVID-19.

The chain's CDR3 is CASSDNYEQYF. CDR3 DNA: TGTGCCAGCAGTGATAACTACGAGCAGTACTTC. This sequence joins TRBV2 and TRBJ2-7; no clear D. Looked up from germline, CDR1 is SNHLY and CDR2 is FYNNEI. The CDR3 is made up of 11 amino acids. Trimming cost V 3 bases and J 3 bases, with 3 bases left between them.

This rearrangement joins TRBV5-4 to TRBJ2-5; TRBD2 matches at 14 bases. Germline lookup yields CDR1 SGHNT and CDR2 YYREEE (reference sequence). The CDR3 spans 16 residues. Unmatched junction bases numbered 6, after V lost 3 bases and J lost 5 bases. CDR3 residues: CASSSGTSGSFETQYF. In nucleotides, the CDR3 is TGTGCCAGCAGCTCAGGGACTAGCGGGAGTTTTGAGACCCAGTACTTC.

This clone appeared once. This chain links TRBV7-9 with TRBJ2-3; 11 bases agree with TRBD2. After removal of 7 bases from V and 5 bases from J, the junction contained 11 bases not matched to a gene. The CDR3 consists of 16 residues. Germline loops: CDR1 SEHNR, CDR2 FQNEAQ (reference sequence). The CDR3 nucleotides are TGTGCCAGCACCCGGACTAGCGGGCCCCCGAGAGATACGCAGTATTTT. Encoded protein: CASTRTSGPPRDTQYF.

The J gene is TRBJ1-3, the V gene TRBV14; no clear D gene. The V gene's germline CDR1 is SGHDN and CDR2 FVKESK. V shed 4 bases and J shed 0 bases, with 7 bases lying between them. This CDR3 contains 14 residues. CDR3 DNA: TGTGCCAGCAGCCGAGCCCTCTCTGGAAACACCATATATTTT. Translation gives CASSRALSGNTIYF.

The rearrangement joins TRBV12-3 or TRBV12-4 to TRBJ1-2; D unclear. Trimming stripped 6 bases from V and 4 bases from J, with 12 bases between. The CDR3 contains 13 residues. The CDR3 nucleotides read TGTGCCAGCAGCGTAACTCGGGGCTATGGCTACACCTTC. It codes for CASSVTRGYGYTF.

This chain connects TRBV5-1 to TRBJ1-2; possibly TRBD1 for D (5 bases). The CDR3 runs to 12 residues. V lost 0 bases and J lost 6, with 6 bases in between. The germline V gene encodes CDR1 SGHRS and CDR2 YFSETQ. The CDR3 DNA reads as TGCGCCAGCAGCTTGGGGGGCGATGGCTACACCTTC. It codes for CASSLGGDGYTF. Filled out from reference TRBV5-1 and TRBJ1-2, the complete variable domain reads KAGVTQTPRYLIKTRGQQVTLSCSPISGHRSVSWYQQTPGQGLQFLFEYFSETQRNKGNFPGRFSGRQFSNSRSEMNVSTLELGDSALYLCASSLGGDGYTFGSGTRLTVV.

This clone was seen only once. This chain uses TRBV2 with TRBJ1-4; D is unclear. The germline CDR1 and CDR2 sequences are SNHLY and FYNNEI. CDR3 length: 13 amino acids. The ends were cut back, 4 bases at V and 8 bases at J, with 11 bases in the middle. The CDR3 DNA is TGTGCCAGCAGTGGTTGGTACCAGGAAAAACTGTTTTTT. Translation: CASSGWYQEKLFF.

A few counts support this clone. The chain recombines TRBV14 with TRBJ1-1, with a tentative D call TRBD1 (5 bases). V shed 2 bases and J shed 4 bases, with 11 bases lying between them. This CDR3 is 14 amino acids long. Germline V gene sequence: CDR1 SGHDN, CDR2 FVKESK. The CDR3 loop reads CASSQQGSGTEAFF. The CDR3 DNA sequence: TGTGCCAGCAGCCAACAGGGATCGGGCACTGAAGCTTTCTTT.

The V gene is TRBV10-2, the J gene TRBJ1-1, with D hard to call. Germline CDR1 is WSHSY and CDR2 is SAAADI. The CDR3 runs to 13 residues. V was clipped by 4 bases and J by 5 bases, with 11 bases between them. The CDR3 DNA sequence: TGCGCCAGCAGTGGAAAAGGAGGTACTGAAGCTTTCTTT. It codes for CASSGKGGTEAFF.

The V gene is TRBV5-1, the J gene TRBJ1-2; a weak D match, TRBD1 (6 bases). Germline V lookup: CDR1 SGHRS, CDR2 YFSETQ. Trimming pared 4 bases from V and 7 bases from J, leaving 17 bases between. The CDR3 spans 14 residues. The CDR3 coding sequence is TGCGCCAGCAGCAGACTACAGGGATACGCTGGCTACACCTTC. Translating it yields CASSRLQGYAGYTF.

The gene calls are TRBV19 and TRBJ2-3; 9 bases align to TRBD2. This CDR3 comprises 17 residues. Trimming cost V 1 base and J 6 bases; bases outside gene matches: 11. Germline CDR1 and CDR2: LNHDA and SQIVND (reference sequence). CDR3 region: CASSIAAAGGPLDTQYF. CDR3 sequence (DNA): TGTGCCAGTAGTATAGCGGCGGCGGGAGGGCCGCTGGATACGCAGTATTTT.

The chain couples TRBV18 to TRBJ1-1; tentatively, D is TRBD1 (6 bases). This CDR3 is 16 amino acids long. Trimming removed 2 bases at V and 1 base at J, with 14 bases between. CDR1 and CDR2 from the germline V gene are KGHSH and LQKENI. The CDR3 nucleotides read TGTGCCAGCTCACCAATTACAGGGCGGGCGAACACTGAAGCTTTCTTT. Protein product: CASSPITGRANTEAFF.

V is TRBV9 and J is TRBJ2-1; 8 nucleotides match TRBD2. In germline, CDR1 is SGDLS, CDR2 YYNGEE. The CDR3 has 16 residues. Trimming took 0 bases from V and 8 from J; bases not matched to a gene: 10. The CDR3 protein is CASSVGVSGIVYEQFF. CDR3 coding DNA: TGTGCCAGCAGCGTAGGGGTTAGCGGGATAGTTTATGAGCAGTTCTTC. The whole variable domain, filled in from reference TRBV9 and TRBJ2-1, reads DSGVTQTPKHLITATGQRVTLRCSPRSGDLSVYWYQQSLDQGLQFLIQYYNGEERAKGNILERFSAQQFPDLHSELNLSSLELGDSALYFCASSVGVSGIVYEQFFGPGTRLTVL.

This chain joins TRBV11-2 and TRBJ2-3, with 10 bases aligning to TRBD1. The CDR3 consists of 15 residues. Germline CDR1 SGHAT, CDR2 FQNNGV. Trimming at V came to 5 bases and at J to 3 bases, leaving 5 bases not matched to a gene. This CDR3 is CASSNDRGRTDTQYF. CDR3 sequence (DNA): TGTGCCAGCAGCAACGACAGGGGGCGAACAGATACGCAGTATTTT.

The gene calls are TRBV6-1 and TRBJ1-1; 10 bases are a match to TRBD1. This CDR3 has 15 residues. CDR1 and CDR2 from the germline V gene are MNHNS and SASEGT. V shed 2 bases and J 3 bases; nucleotides not matched to a gene: 3. CDR3 residues: CASSEFGTGDTEAFF. CDR3 sequence (DNA): TGTGCCAGCAGTGAATTCGGGACAGGGGACACTGAAGCTTTCTTT.

The J gene is TRBJ1-6, the V gene TRBV25-1, with D possibly matching TRBD1 (6 bases). The CDR3 loop spans 16 amino acids. Trimming pared 6 bases from V and 4 bases from J, leaving 16 bases between. In germline, CDR1 is MGHDK, CDR2 SYGVNS. This CDR3 reads CASRGGMGLYNSPLHF. CDR3 in DNA: TGTGCCAGCAGGGGGGGCATGGGACTATATAATTCACCCCTCCACTTT.

Turning to this clone: In the same sample, other DNA sequences code for this CDR3. The rearrangement joins TRBV3-1 (or the pseudogene TRBV3-2) to TRBJ2-1; TRBD2 agrees at 10 bases. Trimming cost V 4 bases and J 1 base; bases outside gene matches: 1. The CDR3 has 15 amino acids. CDR1 is LGHDT and CDR2 is YNNKEL in the germline V gene (reference sequence). CDR3 in amino acids: CASSPTSGSYNEQFF. The CDR3 DNA reads as TGTGCCAGCAGCCCGACTAGCGGGTCCTACAATGAGCAGTTCTTC.

This chain joins TRBV4-1 and TRBJ2-7; maybe TRBD2 (6 bases). This CDR3 is 16 amino acids long. The germline V gene has CDR1 MGHRA and CDR2 YSYEKL. With 3 bases removed from V and 2 bases from J, the gap between germline ends came to 17 bases. CDR3 amino acids: CASSQMSGTLTYEQYF. In nucleotides, the CDR3 is TGCGCCAGCAGCCAGATGTCCGGGACTCTCACCTACGAGCAGTACTTC.

The V gene is TRBV14, the J gene TRBJ1-1, with D possibly being TRBD1 (5 bases). Trimming shortened V by 5 bases and J by 4 bases, and 17 bases separated the two germline ends. This CDR3 is built from 15 residues. Germline CDR1 SGHDN, CDR2 FVKESK. CDR3 sequence reads: CASSVRQGYRTEAFF. The CDR3, as DNA: TGTGCCAGCAGCGTTCGTCAGGGTTACCGCACTGAAGCTTTCTTT.

The V gene is TRBV7-3, the J gene TRBJ1-1, with TRBD1 matching 8 bases. V shed 5 bases, J shed 5 bases, and the junction held 10 bases outside the gene matches. Per the germline V gene, CDR1 is SGHTA and CDR2 is FQGTGA. CDR3 length: 15 residues. The CDR3 loop is CASSNVGQGRTEAFF. CDR3 sequence (DNA): TGTGCCAGCAGCAACGTCGGACAGGGCCGGACTGAAGCTTTCTTT.

The J gene is TRBJ2-1, the V gene TRBV29-1; 7 bases are a match to TRBD1. The CDR3 is 16 amino acids. Germline V gene sequence: CDR1 SQVTM, CDR2 ANQGSEA. Trimming cost V 4 bases and J 0 bases; bases outside gene matches: 9. CDR3 nucleotide sequence: TGCAGCGTTGGGTTGGGGACAGCGAGCTCCTACAATGAGCAGTTCTTC. Its translation is CSVGLGTASSYNEQFF.

This clone was seen a single time. The genes are TRBV5-6 and TRBJ2-1; 11 bases line up with TRBD2. The CDR3 runs to 16 residues. The V segment lost 0 bases and the J segment 3 bases; nucleotides outside the gene matches: 2. From germline, CDR1 is SGHDT and CDR2 YYEEEE. CDR3 amino acids: CASSLEGLAVYNEQFF. CDR3 bases: TGTGCCAGCAGCTTGGAGGGACTAGCGGTCTACAATGAGCAGTTCTTC. The variable domain in full, completed from reference TRBV5-6 and TRBJ2-1, reads DAGVTQSPTHLIKTRGQQVTLRCSPKSGHDTVSWYQQALGQGPQFIFQYYEEEERQRGNFPDRFSGHQFPNYSSELNVNALLLGDSALYLCASSLEGLAVYNEQFFGPGTRLTVL.

The chain combines TRBV12-3 or TRBV12-4 with TRBJ2-2; D is undetermined. The CDR3 length is 12 residues. The germline V and J ends were trimmed by 7 bases and 1 base, with 4 bases remaining between them. The CDR3 bases are TGTGCCAGCAACGGGAACACCGGGGAGCTGTTTTTT. Protein product: CASNGNTGELFF.

The chain has TRBV19 and TRBJ2-2, with 8 bases aligning to TRBD2. V shed 1 base and J 2 bases; nucleotides not matched to a gene: 3. The CDR3 sequence is 16 residues long. From germline, CDR1 is LNHDA and CDR2 SQIVND (reference sequence). This CDR3 is CASSIAGGINTGELFF. CDR3 nucleotide sequence: TGTGCCAGTAGTATAGCGGGGGGGATAAACACCGGGGAGCTGTTTTTT. Using reference TRBV19 and TRBJ2-2 for the parts outside the CDR3, the full variable domain is DGGITQSPKYLFRKEGQNVTLSCEQNLNHDAMYWYRQDPGQGLRLIYYSQIVNDFQKGDIAEGYSVSREKKESFPLTVTSAQKNPTAFYLCASSIAGGINTGELFFGEGSRLTVL.

This clone was picked up one time. The V and J genes are TRBV4-1 and TRBJ1-1, with 8 bases that match TRBD1. V dropped 4 bases and J dropped 5; count of bases not matched to a gene: 9. The CDR3 length is 15 residues. The germline CDR1 and CDR2 sequences are MGHRA and YSYEKL. In DNA form, the CDR3 reads TGCGCCAGCAGCCGCGCCCAGGGGGCGCGAACTGAAGCTTTCTTT. Residues: CASSRAQGARTEAFF.

Regarding this clone: Other DNA sequences in this sample translate to the same CDR3. The CDR3 region is CASSRGQGDYEQYF. CDR3 DNA sequence: TGTGCCAGCAGCCGGGGACAGGGTGACTACGAGCAGTACTTC. The chain recombines TRBV5-4 with TRBJ2-7; TRBD1 matches 9 bases. CDR3 size: 14 residues. V lost 4 bases and J lost 3; bases outside the gene matches: 5. Germline V CDR1 and CDR2: SGHNT, YYREEE (reference sequence).

Of note for this clone: Other DNA sequences from this sample encode an identical CDR3 as well. This chain links TRBV5-5 with TRBJ2-5; 7 nucleotides agree with TRBD1. The germline V gene encodes CDR1 SGHKS and CDR2 YYEKEE (reference sequence). The CDR3 has 14 amino acids. V lost 1 base, J lost 4 bases, and 4 bases stayed unmatched. In nucleotides, the CDR3 is TGTGCCAGCAGCTTGCGAGGGGGCCGAGAGACCCAGTACTTC. Translated: CASSLRGGRETQYF.

The chain has TRBV5-1 and TRBJ2-7; D remains unclear. Germline loops: CDR1 SGHRS, CDR2 YFSETQ. There are 13 residues in the CDR3. With 0 bases removed from V and 3 bases from J, the gap between germline ends came to 7 bases. In nucleotides, the CDR3 is TGCGCCAGCAGCTTGGGGCACCGCTACGAGCAGTACTTC. Protein: CASSLGHRYEQYF.

The chain recombines TRBV27 with TRBJ2-1, with TRBD2 matching over 14 bases. The J segment lost 5 bases and the V segment lost 5 bases, leaving 2 bases of the junction unmatched. Germline loops: CDR1 MNHEY, CDR2 SMNVEV (reference sequence). The CDR3 loop spans 15 amino acids. The CDR3, as DNA: TGTGCCAGCAGTCAGGGACTAGCGGGAGACAATGAGCAGTTCTTC. Amino acid sequence: CASSQGLAGDNEQFF.